These 27 T cell receptor beta chains were all obtained from the same sample, sequenced in a study of somatic mutations in cytotoxic T cells in rheumatoid arthritis. The repertoire was sequenced with immunoSEQ multiplex PCR; TCRdb's copy has only in-frame clones and lacks some. The sample includes approximately 20,000 clones, around four fifths of them seen just once. Sequencing was performed on CD8+ T cells sorted from blood. Receptors originate from a man aged 18 to 29 with rheumatoid arthritis.

This clone was observed a few times. V usage is TRBV6-1 and J usage is TRBJ2-7; TRBD2 matches at 12 bases. V dropped 5 bases and J dropped 0; count of bases not matched to a gene: 2. CDR1 and CDR2 (germline): MNHNS, SASEGT. This CDR3 is 15 amino acids long. The CDR3 reads CASSSLAGGSYEQYF. The DNA of the CDR3 is TGTGCCAGCAGTTCACTAGCGGGGGGCTCCTACGAGCAGTACTTC.

The table lists this clone with a count of one. The chain links TRBV6-1 to TRBJ1-5; 9 positions agree with TRBD1. There are 14 residues in the CDR3. The germline V gene has CDR1 MNHNS and CDR2 SASEGT. Trimming cost V 8 bases and J 2 bases; bases outside gene matches: 4. CDR3 coding DNA: TGTGCCAGCTGGACAGGGGACGGCAATCAGCCCCAGCATTTT. This gives the protein CASWTGDGNQPQHF.

The chain has TRBV4-1 and TRBJ1-6; D perhaps matches TRBD1 (5 bases). V was cut by 0 bases and J by 10 bases, with 13 bases left in between. Germline CDR1 and CDR2: MGHRA and YSYEKL. This CDR3 spans 15 amino acids. CDR3 coding DNA: TGCGCCAGCAGCCAAGACGGGGACGGGCTCTCACCCCTCCACTTT. Encoded protein: CASSQDGDGLSPLHF.

The gene calls are TRBV19 and TRBJ2-7, with D possibly being TRBD1 (6 bases). The CDR3 consists of 16 residues. V lost 6 bases, J lost 0 bases, and 18 bases lay in between. CDR1 is LNHDA, CDR2 SQIVND, per germline (reference sequence). CDR3 protein: CASSPAGAPSSYEQYF. The CDR3 coding sequence is TGTGCCAGTAGCCCGGCAGGGGCCCCCAGCTCCTACGAGCAGTACTTC.

This clone was observed a few times. This sequence joins TRBV10-3 and TRBJ1-6, with D possibly being TRBD1 (5 bases). Germline CDR1 reads ENHRY; CDR2 reads SYGVKD. Trimming removed 6 bases from V and 10 bases from J, with 13 bases in between. This CDR3 comprises 13 residues. For the CDR3, the DNA is TGTGCCATCAGGTCAGGGTACCGATCACCCCTCCACTTT. It encodes CAIRSGYRSPLHF.

The rearrangement uses TRBV5-6 and TRBJ1-2; 11 bases are shared with TRBD1. Germline V gives CDR1 SGHDT, CDR2 YYEEEE. J was trimmed by 4 bases and V by 3 bases; bases with no gene match: 8. CDR3 length: 16 amino acids. CDR3 in amino acids: CASSYSGQGVTYGYTF. The CDR3 DNA sequence: TGTGCCAGCAGCTATTCGGGACAGGGGGTGACCTATGGCTACACCTTC.

The chain links TRBV28 to TRBJ1-6; the D gene is possibly TRBD1 (6 bases). The germline V gene has CDR1 MDHEN and CDR2 SYDVKM. This CDR3 region has 14 residues. V lost 3 bases and J 9 bases, leaving 12 bases between the germline ends. CDR3 amino acids: CASSLTGSRSPLHF. DNA of the CDR3: TGTGCCAGCAGTTTGACAGGAAGCCGTTCACCCCTCCACTTT.

This clone occurred a few times. This rearrangement joins TRBV30 to TRBJ1-1; 8 bases line up with TRBD1. The CDR3 sequence is 12 residues long. CDR1 and CDR2 (germline): GTSNPN, SVGIG (reference sequence). With V trimmed by 5 bases and J by 5 bases, 4 bases remained unmatched. The CDR3 region is CAWDRGRTEAFF. In DNA, the CDR3 is TGTGCCTGGGACAGGGGACGAACTGAAGCTTTCTTT.

V and J are TRBV7-6 and TRBJ2-5; no clear D. The CDR3 is 15 amino acids. Germline lookup yields CDR1 SGHVS and CDR2 FNYEAQ. Trimming removed 2 bases from V and 1 base from J, with 11 bases in between. The CDR3 DNA follows: TGTGCCAGCAGCTTAAATACTTGGGTCCAAGAGACCCAGTACTTC. Residues: CASSLNTWVQETQYF.

The V gene is TRBV4-1, the J gene TRBJ1-1, with D uncertain. The germline V and J ends were trimmed by 2 bases and 4 bases, with 14 bases remaining between them. Germline CDR1 is MGHRA and CDR2 is YSYEKL. CDR3 size: 15 residues. The CDR3 here is CASSQPDRLSTEAFF. For the CDR3, the DNA is TGCGCCAGCAGCCAACCGGACCGTCTGAGCACTGAAGCTTTCTTT.

V gene TRBV7-2 combines with J gene TRBJ1-2; tentatively, D is TRBD1 (5 bases). The length of the CDR3 is 12 residues. The V end lost 4 bases, the J end lost 7 bases, and 10 bases lay between the germline ends. The germline V gene encodes CDR1 SGHTA and CDR2 FQGNSA. Here the CDR3 DNA reads TGTGCCAGCAGCTATGGGGGGGGTGGCTACACCTTC. It encodes CASSYGGGGYTF. Complete variable domain (other parts from reference TRBV7-2 and TRBJ1-2): GAGVSQSPSNKVTEKGKDVELRCDPISGHTALYWYRQSLGQGLEFLIYFQGNSAPDKSGLPSDRFSAERTGGSVSTLTIQRTQQEDSAVYLCASSYGGGGYTFGSGTRLTVV.

This chain links TRBV2 with TRBJ1-4, with D possibly matching TRBD1 (6 bases). Per germline, CDR1 SNHLY and CDR2 FYNNEI. The CDR3 length is 12 residues. Between the trimmed V and J ends, which lost 4 bases and 8 bases, there was a span of 8 bases. CDR3 sequence (DNA): TGTGCCAGCAGTGCTGGGACAGAAAAACTGTTTTTT. As protein: CASSAGTEKLFF.

This rearrangement joins TRBV4-3 to TRBJ1-3; D might be TRBD1 (5 bases). V was clipped by 0 bases and J by 0 bases, with 15 bases between them. Looked up from germline, CDR1 is LGHNA and CDR2 is YSLEER. The CDR3 contains 18 residues. The CDR3 DNA reads as TGCGCCAGCAGCCAAGAAGGTGGACACCTAATCTCTGGAAACACCATATATTTT. This translates into CASSQEGGHLISGNTIYF.

The chain links TRBV18 to TRBJ1-2, with 7 bases fitting TRBD1. This CDR3 comprises 14 residues. In germline, CDR1 is KGHSH, CDR2 LQKENI. V lost 5 bases and J lost 8; bases outside the gene matches: 11. CDR3 protein: CASSAAGGWDGYTF. CDR3 nucleotides: TGTGCCAGCTCAGCGGCAGGGGGATGGGACGGCTACACCTTC.

This clone showed up just once. The chain couples TRBV7-9 to TRBJ2-1; tentatively, D is TRBD2 (6 bases). The V end lost 5 bases, the J end lost 9 bases, and 14 bases lay between the germline ends. The germline gives CDR1 SEHNR, CDR2 FQNEAQ (reference sequence). This CDR3 comprises 13 residues. CDR3 bases: TGTGCCAGCAGCGCCCGGGACTTTTCTGAGCAGTTCTTC. Its translation is CASSARDFSEQFF.

A remark on this clone: One end of the junction is discordant with germline, which a read error may explain. The chain links TRBV7-7 to TRBJ2-5; TRBD2 matches at 9 bases. The CDR3 runs to 16 residues. The germline V gene encodes CDR1 SSHAT and CDR2 FNYEAQ (reference sequence). CDR3 sequence (DNA): TGTGCTAGCAGCTTTTCGGGGGTTAGCGGGGGAGAGACCCAGTACTTC. It codes for CASSFSGVSGGETQYF.

The CDR3 DNA reads TGCAGCGTTGAAGAAGAGCTACTATTCTTGGGCACTGAAGCTTTCTTT. Its protein is CSVEEELLFLGTEAFF. The J gene is TRBJ1-1, the V gene TRBV29-1, with D unclear. CDR1 and CDR2 (germline): SQVTM, ANQGSEA. Trimming cost V 0 bases and J 4 bases, with 18 bases left between them. There are 16 residues in the CDR3.

V gene TRBV11-3 combines with J gene TRBJ2-5; D ambiguous. CDR1 is SGHNT, CDR2 YENEEA, per germline. The CDR3 runs to 15 residues. Trimming left V 6 bases short and J 1 base short, with 15 bases between. The CDR3 protein is CASSHGRSLQETQYF. Here the CDR3 DNA reads TGTGCCAGCAGTCACGGACGCTCCCTCCAAGAGACCCAGTACTTC.

V gene TRBV11-2 combines with J gene TRBJ2-2; TRBD2 agrees at 8 bases. CDR1 and CDR2 from the germline V gene are SGHAT and FQNNGV. J gave up 7 bases and V 5 bases, and 3 bases lay outside the gene matches. The CDR3 has 13 residues. The CDR3 nucleotides read TGTGCCAGCAGCGACGGGACTAGCGGGGAGCTGTTTTTT. It encodes CASSDGTSGELFF. Full variable domain (missing parts from reference TRBV11-2 and TRBJ2-2): EAGVAQSPRYKIIEKRQSVAFWCNPISGHATLYWYQQILGQGPKLLIQFQNNGVVDDSQLPKDRFSAERLKGVDSTLKIQPAKLEDSAVYLCASSDGTSGELFFGEGSRLTVL.

J is TRBJ2-5 and V is TRBV11-2; D call uncertain. This CDR3 is 13 amino acids long. Trimming pared 3 bases from V and 5 bases from J, leaving 10 bases between. Germline-derived CDR1 and CDR2 are SGHAT and FQNNGV. Written as DNA, the CDR3 is TGTGCCAGCAGCTTGGGATCGAGCGAGACCCAGTACTTC. It codes for CASSLGSSETQYF.

The chain is built from TRBV5-6 and TRBJ2-7, with 7 bases aligning to TRBD1. CDR3 length: 14 amino acids. Germline V gene lookup returns CDR1 SGHDT and CDR2 YYEEEE. The trim removed 4 bases at V and 3 bases at J, leaving 7 bases unmatched. Here the CDR3 DNA reads TGTGCCAGCAGCAGGGGGCAGCTTTACTACGAGCAGTACTTC. Encoded protein: CASSRGQLYYEQYF.

J is TRBJ2-7 and V is TRBV19, with TRBD1 matching over 7 bases. V trimming: 1 base; J trimming: 2 bases; junction bases outside the gene matches: 5. Germline V lookup: CDR1 LNHDA, CDR2 SQIVND (reference sequence). The CDR3 spans 15 residues. As DNA, the CDR3 is TGTGCCAGTAGTATAGGGTCCGGGACAGCCTACGAGCAGTACTTC. This sequence encodes CASSIGSGTAYEQYF.

This clone was seen just once. The chain employs TRBV9 and TRBJ2-1; D may be TRBD1 or TRBD2 (6 bases each). Trimming took off 2 bases at V and 2 bases at J, with 11 bases between the two ends. Germline V lookup: CDR1 SGDLS, CDR2 YYNGEE. This CDR3 is built from 15 residues. The CDR3 DNA reads as TGTGCCAGCAGCGTTGGTGGGGGGCCCTACAATGAGCAGTTCTTC. Its translation is CASSVGGGPYNEQFF.

The rearrangement uses TRBV9 and TRBJ1-1; D unclear. V dropped 2 bases and J dropped 1 base, with 15 bases sitting between them. The CDR3 consists of 16 residues. Looked up from germline, CDR1 is SGDLS and CDR2 is YYNGEE. CDR3 in DNA: TGTGCCAGCAGCGTCCCTAGGGCCACCTGGAACACTGAAGCTTTCTTT. It codes for CASSVPRATWNTEAFF.

The sample holds one count of this clone. The chain joins TRBV4-2 to TRBJ2-7; 9 bases line up with TRBD2. V lost 0 bases and J lost 4; bases outside the gene matches: 4. Germline loops: CDR1 LGHNA, CDR2 YNFKEQ. There are 15 residues in the CDR3. CDR3 bases: TGTGCCAGCAGCCAAGATAGCGGGGGCCCTTACGAGCAGTACTTC. Its protein is CASSQDSGGPYEQYF.

The sample holds a few counts of this clone. The rearrangement links TRBV10-1 to TRBJ1-6; D remains unclear. The CDR3 runs to 12 residues. CDR1 is WNHNN, CDR2 SYGVQD, per germline (reference sequence). Trimming left V 10 bases short and J 8 bases short, with 12 bases between. This CDR3 is CATSRGHSPLHF. CDR3 nucleotide sequence: TGCGCCACGTCTAGAGGGCATTCACCCCTCCACTTT.

The chain employs TRBV13 and TRBJ2-7; perhaps D is TRBD1 or TRBD2 (5 bases each). This CDR3 region has 15 residues. From germline, CDR1 is PRHDT and CDR2 FYEKMQ (reference sequence). V was shortened by 3 bases and J by 5 bases, with 17 bases between the two germline ends. For the CDR3, the DNA is TGTGCCAGCAGCTTTAGGGGACGCCAAGGGGACGAGCAGTACTTC. It translates to CASSFRGRQGDEQYF.